Sequencing of this T cell receptor beta chain was carried out in a study of blood T cell repertoires in COVID-19. Whole-study context: Samples representing acute and convalescent COVID-19 were sourced from the United States, Italy and Spain. The cDNA or gDNA used as material had been derived from T cells, B-cell-depleted T cells, or PBMCs.

The CDR3 extends over 14 amino acids. The V gene end was trimmed by 6 bases and the J gene end by 8 bases; junction bases not matched to a gene: 9. Per germline, CDR1 MDHEN and CDR2 SYDVKM. Original processing notes: How many nucleated cells were present was estimated from reference gene primer amplification. Repertoires were generated with immunoSEQ multiplex PCR, while TCRdb's copy carries only in-frame clones and drops some. Clonal size and the V and J genes are those of that table, whereas D and trimming came from the DNA. The sample lists 200,000 to 250,000 clones, approximately 80% occurring once.

This TCR came from a human donor in a cohort sampled during active COVID-19. The specimen sequenced was peripheral blood. V is TRBV28 and J is TRBJ1-2; 10 bases fit TRBD1. The CDR3 protein is CASSSGQGVDGYTF. The DNA for the CDR3 is TGTGCCAGCAGCTCCGGACAGGGGGTGGACGGCTACACCTTC.